The present T cell receptor beta chain was sequenced within a study of CD8 T cells in Susac syndrome (dated by TCRdb to about 2019). For the wider study: Of the Susac syndrome patients who were sequenced, roughly 6 had clinically active disease and eight were in clinical remission. Repertoire sequencing was used to test whether CD8+ T cell activation and differentiation in Susac syndrome was antigen driven. Susac syndrome patients were therapy-naive, on corticosteroids (some also receiving IVIg), or on IVIg alone at blood withdrawal. Clonality of the CD8+ T cell repertoire was compared between over 10 healthy donors, about 14 Susac syndrome patients and some 15 multiple sclerosis patients.

RNA was extracted using the RNeasy kit, and roughly 0.45 to 1 ug of the RNA was reverse transcribed with random hexamers. The immunoSEQ multiplex PCR assay, covering 54 Vbeta and 13 Jbeta segments, was used to amplify TCR beta CDR3 regions. To correct PCR amplification bias, a synthetic template baseline was used for both primer optimization and computational correction. Per the authors' processing: Only productive sequences were kept, with reads annotated to V, D and J genes according to IMGT and analyzed in immunoSEQ Analyzer. To calculate clonality, Shannon entropy was normalized by log2 of the number of productive unique sequences and then subtracted from one. For each patient and control, public and private clones were evaluated within the 100 most prevalent clones. Susac-specific clones were defined as absent from healthy and MS cohorts, over a thousand published viral clones and other ImmuneACCESS disease sequences. TCRdb applied fastp at Q25 and MiXCR to the public reads, then kept only in-frame beta chains. Identical CDR3 protein sequences are pooled into one entry, listed with their most common genes and DNA. Here the V and J calls rest on TCRdb's processing, not on the authors' analysis. Counted in this sample were 130,000 or so distinct CDR3 sequences; 90% to 95% of them appeared once. The ten largest clones take up about 0.28% of the sample.

With regard to this clonotype: The clone's antigen remains unknown. There are no base qualities to consult, and no much larger clone falls within one base.

Peripheral blood CD8+ and CD4+ T cells from healthy donors, Susac syndrome patients and multiple sclerosis patients were profiled using high-throughput TCR beta sequencing. Susac syndrome patients met recently defined diagnostic criteria for definite or probable disease. CD8+ TEMRA cells were enriched by FACS, while bulk CD8+ and CD4+ T cells were purified by magnetic negative isolation. Blood was drawn into EDTA tubes, processed within 24 hours, and PBMCs were isolated by density gradient centrifugation. PBMCs intended for TCR sequencing were frozen in liquid nitrogen and were later thawed in a 37 degrees C water bath. The sorted or isolated CD4+, CD8+ and CD8+ TEMRA cells reached a purity of at least 90%. Findings and caveats that apply to the study as a whole: CD8+ repertoires in Susac syndrome showed clonal expansion, which was highest in CD8+ TEMRA cells and was greater in clinically active patients than in remitting patients. In the total CD8+ and CD8+ TEMRA repertoires, over 15 and five Susac-specific public clones, respectively, were identified. The TCR sequencing and HLA analysis was acknowledged to have included a relatively small number of individuals.

Trimming takes 3 bases off V and 10 bases off J; junction bases not matched to a gene: 8. Reading from cysteine to phenylalanine, the CDR3 counts 14 amino acids. Only CDR3 DNA is held: 42 bases, read in frame from base 1. This TCR was recovered from a human donor with Susac syndrome. Sequenced material: CD8+ T cells from PBMCs. This chain joins TRBV12-3 or TRBV12-4 to TRBJ2-3; 9 nucleotides in the junction match TRBD2. The nucleotide sequence is TGTGCCAGCAGTTTGGGCGGGGGGGCTAGTCCGCAGTATTTT. It specifies CASSLGGGASPQYF.